This entry features one T cell receptor beta chain sequence. The CDR3 runs to 15 residues. V was pared by 3 bases and J by 0 bases, with 9 bases between. Germline assignment: CDR1 MNHEY and CDR2 SMNVEV (reference sequence). Produced via immunoSEQ multiplex PCR; TCRdb's table is partial and in-frame only. The sample lists tens of thousands of clones; approximately 80% were seen once. The sample comes from a study of OX40 agonist ivuxolimab in advanced cancers. About the research overall: The patients got ivuxolimab, which is an agonistic anti-OX40 (CD134) antibody. Patient treatment consisted of intravenous ivuxolimab administration every 2 weeks at 0.01 to 10 mg/kg. A partial response was reached by three patients: one with hepatocellular carcinoma and two with cutaneous melanoma.

Collection of blood occurred at baseline, at cycle 4 day 1, and at cycle 7 day 1. The chain links TRBV27 to TRBJ1-5, with D tentatively TRBD1 (5 bases). The sample here was CD4+ or CD8+ T cells sorted from blood, taken in a trial of the OX40 agonist ivuxolimab. The clonotype originates from an adult with an advanced solid tumor such as melanoma, head and neck, liver or kidney cancer. The CDR3 DNA sequence: TGTGCCAGCAGTTTGACAGTACTTAGCAATCAGCCCCAGCATTTT. Its protein product is CASSLTVLSNQPQHF.